The clone carrying this T cell receptor (beta chain) was counted between two and nine times. TCRdb reanalysed the RT-PCR reads using MiXCR and keeps one entry per CDR3 protein. The table lists about 700,000 distinct CDR3 sequences, 14% of them singletons. Germline V gene sequence: CDR1 SGHRS, CDR2 YFSETQ. This CDR3 has 17 amino acids. V was trimmed by 2 bases and J by 0 bases, leaving 15 bases between them. This TCR derives from a female donor in good health, serving as a healthy control. The chain is built from TRBV5-1 and TRBJ1-3, with a weak D call TRBD1 (5 bases). The sequenced material came from memory CD4+ T cells from blood. CDR3 DNA: TGCGCCAGCAGCTTTGGTGCGCGACAGAGCTCTGGAAACACCATATATTTT. Translating gives CASSFGARQSSGNTIYF.